This T cell receptor (beta chain) was sequenced during a study of shared clonotypes between healthy human individuals. Across the study: Donor composition was a couple of women and three men, aged 18 to 49.

Here immunoSEQ multiplex PCR was the method, and the copy in TCRdb shows in-frame clones only, minus some. The profile shows approximately 470,000 clones, over 70% of them singletons. Germline V gene sequence: CDR1 SGHNT, CDR2 YYREEE (reference sequence). The CDR3 consists of 14 residues. V was pared by 3 bases and J by 3 bases, with 3 bases of the junction left unmatched. Every donor, a Caucasian adult, lived in Nashville, Tennessee. This clonotype originated in a woman between 40 and 55 years old in good health. Some clones in this sample may be carry-over from other donors' samples. Input material: PBMCs. The chain has TRBV5-4 and TRBJ2-7, with 10 bases fitting TRBD2. The CDR3 bases are TGTGCCAGCAGCTCTAAGCGGGAGGGCTACGAGCAGTACTTC. Protein: CASSSKREGYEQYF.